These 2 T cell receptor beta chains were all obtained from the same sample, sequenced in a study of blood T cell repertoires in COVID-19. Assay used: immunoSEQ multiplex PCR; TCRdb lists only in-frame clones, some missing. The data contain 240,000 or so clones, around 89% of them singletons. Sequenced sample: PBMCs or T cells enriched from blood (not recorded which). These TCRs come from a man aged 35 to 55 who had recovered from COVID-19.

The CDR3 DNA reads as TGTGCCAGCAGTTTATCCACAGGCGTTAACTATGGCTACACCTTC. This encodes CASSLSTGVNYGYTF. The chain uses TRBV27 and TRBJ1-2; possible D gene TRBD1, 5 bases. Trimming took 0 bases from V and 1 from J, leaving 9 bases between them. Germline CDR1 MNHEY, CDR2 SMNVEV (reference sequence). The CDR3 totals 15 residues.

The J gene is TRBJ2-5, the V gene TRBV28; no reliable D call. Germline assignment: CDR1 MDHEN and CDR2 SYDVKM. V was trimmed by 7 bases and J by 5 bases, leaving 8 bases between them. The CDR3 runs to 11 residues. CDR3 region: CASTSLETQYF. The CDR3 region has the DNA TGTGCCAGCACCTCACTGGAGACCCAGTACTTC.